These T cell receptor beta chains were read from a single sample in a study of tumor-infiltrating lymphocytes in primary liver carcinoma. Using its own MiXCR run on the multiplex PCR reads, TCRdb lists one record per CDR3 protein. The sample yields roughly 190,000 distinct CDR3 sequences, around four fifths seen once. Source material: tumor tissue from primary liver carcinoma. The receptors derive from a man aged 35 to 55 with primary liver carcinoma and hepatitis B virus infection. CDR3s include the opening cysteine and the closing phenylalanine or tryptophan. D genes are given only for firm matches. Size values are once, few and many counts, or a class for expanded clones, and some rows have none.

j_gene	abundance	d_gene	v_gene	CDR3nt	CDR3aa
TRBJ2-7	NA	NA	TRBV11-2	TGTGCCAGCAGCCCAGTCATGGGGATGGGGTCCTGCGAGAAGTACTTT	CASSPVMGMGSCEKYF
TRBJ2-1	NA	TRBD2	TRBV11-2	TGTGCCAGCAGCTTAGATAGGGGCGGGAGGCTCTACAATGAACGGTTCTTC	CASSLDRGGRLYNERFF
TRBJ2-1	NA	TRBD2	TRBV28	TGTGCCAGCAGTTCCCTCGGACTAGCGGGAGGGCCCTACAATGAGCAGTTCTTT	CASSSLGLAGGPYNEQFF
TRBJ2-5	many	NA	TRBV28	TGTGCCAGCAGTTCGAGCACAAAAGTAGGAGAGACCCAGTACTTC	CASSSSTKVGETQYF
TRBJ2-1	NA	NA	TRBV12-3/TRBV12-4	TGTGCCAGCAGTTTATATGTACTAGCTGGGGACGATGAGCAGTTCTTC	CASSLYVLAGDDEQFF
TRBJ2-5	NA	NA	TRBV4-3	TGCATCAGCAGCCAAACGTTAGGGTCTTGGGAGACCCAGTACTTC	CISSQTLGSWETQYF
TRBJ2-7	NA	NA	TRBV11-2	TGTACCGGCAGCTCTAACAGGGACTCCTTCGAGCAATACTTC	CTGSSNRDSFEQYF
TRBJ2-7	NA	TRBD1	TRBV10-3	TGTGCCATCAGGGGACAGGGGGGCCAGCAGTACTTC	CAIRGQGGQQYF
TRBJ2-1	NA	NA	TRBV4-1	TGCGCCGGCAGCGCGGGACAGCAGTGTTTC	CAGSAGQQCF
TRBJ1-3	many	NA	TRBV7-9	TGTGCCAGCAGGGACACGATCTCTGGAAACACCATATATTTT	CASRDTISGNTIYF
TRBJ1-3	NA	NA	TRBV11-3	TGTGCCAACAACTTCTCCACCATATATTTT	CANNFSTIYF